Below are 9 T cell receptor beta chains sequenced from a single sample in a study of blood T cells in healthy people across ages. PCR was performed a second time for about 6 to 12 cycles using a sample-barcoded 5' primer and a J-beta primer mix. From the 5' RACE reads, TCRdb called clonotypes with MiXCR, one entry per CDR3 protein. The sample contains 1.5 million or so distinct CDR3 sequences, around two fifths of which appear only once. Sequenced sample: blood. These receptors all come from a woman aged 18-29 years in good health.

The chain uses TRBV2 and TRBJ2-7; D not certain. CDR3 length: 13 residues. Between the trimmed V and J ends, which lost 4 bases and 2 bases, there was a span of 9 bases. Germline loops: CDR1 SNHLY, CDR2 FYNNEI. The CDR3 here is CASSVTITYEQYF. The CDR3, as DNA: TGTGCCAGCAGTGTTACGATTACCTACGAGCAGTACTTC.

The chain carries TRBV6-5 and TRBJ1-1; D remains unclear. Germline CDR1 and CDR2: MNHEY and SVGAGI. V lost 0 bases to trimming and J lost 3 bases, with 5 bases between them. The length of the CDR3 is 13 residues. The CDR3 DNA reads TGTGCCAGCAGTTACTCTCGGGACACTGAAGCTTTCTTT. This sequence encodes CASSYSRDTEAFF.

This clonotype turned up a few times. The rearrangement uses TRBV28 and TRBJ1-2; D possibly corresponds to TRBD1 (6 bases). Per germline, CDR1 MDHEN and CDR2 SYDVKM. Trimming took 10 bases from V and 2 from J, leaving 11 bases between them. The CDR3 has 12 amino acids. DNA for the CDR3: TGTGCCACCACAACAGGGAACTATGGCTACACCTTC. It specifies CATTTGNYGYTF.

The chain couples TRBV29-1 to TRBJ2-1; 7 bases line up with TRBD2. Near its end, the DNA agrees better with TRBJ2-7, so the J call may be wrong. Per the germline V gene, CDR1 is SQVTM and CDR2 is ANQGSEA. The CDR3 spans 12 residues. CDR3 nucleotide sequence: TGCAGCGTGGACGGCGGGGGTTCCGAGCAGTACTTC. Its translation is CSVDGGGSEQYF.

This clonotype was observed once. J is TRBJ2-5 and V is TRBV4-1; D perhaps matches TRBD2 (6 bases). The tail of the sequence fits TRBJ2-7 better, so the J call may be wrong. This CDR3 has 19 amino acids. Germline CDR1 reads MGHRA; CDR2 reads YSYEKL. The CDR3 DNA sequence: TGCGCCAGCAGCCAAGAGCCCCTCGGGCTGGCGGGGCTGTCCTACGAGCAGTACTTC. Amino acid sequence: CASSQEPLGLAGLSYEQYF.

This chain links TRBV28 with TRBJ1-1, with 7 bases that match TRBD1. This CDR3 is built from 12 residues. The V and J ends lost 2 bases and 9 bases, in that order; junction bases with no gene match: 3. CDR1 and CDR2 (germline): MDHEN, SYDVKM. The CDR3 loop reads CASSLGGQKAFF. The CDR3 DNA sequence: TGTGCCAGCAGTTTAGGGGGACAGAAAGCTTTCTTT.

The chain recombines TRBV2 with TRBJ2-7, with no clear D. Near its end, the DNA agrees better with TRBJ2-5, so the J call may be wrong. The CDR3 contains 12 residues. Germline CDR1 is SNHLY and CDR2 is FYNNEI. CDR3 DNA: TGTGCCAGCAGAGGCGTCCCGGAGACCCAGTACTTC. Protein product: CASRGVPETQYF.

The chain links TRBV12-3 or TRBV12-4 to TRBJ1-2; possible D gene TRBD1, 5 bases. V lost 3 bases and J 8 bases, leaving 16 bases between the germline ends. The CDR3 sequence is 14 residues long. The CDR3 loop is CASSFTGSPGGYTF. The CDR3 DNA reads TGTGCCAGCAGTTTTACAGGTTCCCCGGGGGGCTACACCTTC.

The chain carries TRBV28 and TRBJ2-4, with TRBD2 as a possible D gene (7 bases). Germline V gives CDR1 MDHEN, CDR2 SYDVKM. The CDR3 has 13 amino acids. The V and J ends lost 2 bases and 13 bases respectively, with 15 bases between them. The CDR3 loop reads CASSLNREGPQYF. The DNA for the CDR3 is TGTGCCAGCAGTTTAAACAGGGAGGGACCGCAGTACTTC.